The 6 T cell receptor beta chains listed next were all sequenced from one sample in a study of blood T cell repertoires in COVID-19. Repertoires were generated with immunoSEQ multiplex PCR, while TCRdb's copy carries only in-frame clones and drops some. Of about 160,000 clones in the sample, over 80% were seen once. Sequenced input: peripheral blood. The receptors derive from a woman in her sixties who had recovered from COVID-19.

The chain uses TRBV11-1 and TRBJ1-5; D remains ambiguous. The CDR3 is 13 amino acids. The germline V gene has CDR1 SGHAT and CDR2 FQDESV (reference sequence). Trimming removed 4 bases at V and 6 bases at J, with 10 bases between. CDR3 protein: CASSSEGGQPQHF. CDR3 nucleotides: TGTGCCAGCAGCTCTGAGGGCGGTCAGCCCCAGCATTTT.

V usage is TRBV5-1 and J usage is TRBJ2-5, with TRBD2 matching over 9 bases. Trimming took 0 bases from V and 3 from J; bases not matched to a gene: 6. The V gene's germline CDR1 is SGHRS and CDR2 YFSETQ. This CDR3 is built from 16 residues. The CDR3 is CASSLAERGAKETQYF. The CDR3 DNA follows: TGCGCCAGCAGCTTGGCAGAGCGGGGGGCGAAAGAGACCCAGTACTTC.

The chain uses TRBV11-2 and TRBJ1-1, with D possibly being TRBD1 (5 bases). Germline CDR1 reads SGHAT; CDR2 reads FQNNGV. CDR3 length: 15 amino acids. Trimming pared 4 bases from V and 3 bases from J, leaving 15 bases between. The CDR3 DNA sequence: TGTGCCAGCAGCTCCAACGGGGGGGGTTACACTGAAGCTTTCTTT. It translates to CASSSNGGGYTEAFF.

This rearrangement joins TRBV6-5 to TRBJ1-2; tentatively, D is TRBD1 (5 bases). The CDR3 is made up of 15 amino acids. CDR1 and CDR2 (germline): MNHEY, SVGAGI. V was pared by 5 bases and J by 3 bases, with 16 bases between. CDR3 nucleotide sequence: TGTGCCAGCAGTATATCCCTGGGGGGGGACTATGGCTACACCTTC. It yields the protein CASSISLGGDYGYTF.

V gene TRBV19 combines with J gene TRBJ1-5; D is unresolved. V lost 6 bases, J lost 2 bases, and 8 bases lay in between. The germline gives CDR1 LNHDA, CDR2 SQIVND (reference sequence). The CDR3 runs to 13 residues. The CDR3 region has the DNA TGTGCCAGTAGCTCATCGGGCAATCAGCCCCAGCATTTT. Its translation: CASSSSGNQPQHF.

The V gene is TRBV9, the J gene TRBJ2-3; TRBD1 matches 9 bases. V was pared by 7 bases and J by 3 bases, with 15 bases of the junction left unmatched. CDR1 and CDR2 from the germline V gene are SGDLS and YYNGEE. There are 17 residues in the CDR3. The CDR3 bases are TGTGCCAGCGGCAGAAGCCGGACAGGGGTCCAGACAGATACGCAGTATTTT. This codes for CASGRSRTGVQTDTQYF.